This T cell receptor (beta chain) was captured in a study of identical twins. Findings and caveats of the study: Weaker excess twin sharing was seen among beta out-of-frame sequences.

About this clonotype: The antigen is unknown.

TCRdb itself ran the 5' RACE reads through MiXCR, one entry per CDR3 protein. In the table there are approximately 240,000 distinct CDR3 sequences, over 13% of which are singletons. V dropped 5 bases and J dropped 6 bases, with 14 bases sitting between them. CDR3 size: 14 residues. Germline CDR1 reads SGHAT; CDR2 reads FQNNGV. V gene TRBV11-2 combines with J gene TRBJ2-1; no definite D call. Input material: memory (CD45RO+) T cells sorted from blood. The sequence came from a woman aged 18 to 35 in good health. The CDR3 spells CASSKTLVRNEQFF. CDR3 nucleotides: TGTGCCAGCAGCAAAACCCTCGTGCGCAATGAGCAGTTCTTC.